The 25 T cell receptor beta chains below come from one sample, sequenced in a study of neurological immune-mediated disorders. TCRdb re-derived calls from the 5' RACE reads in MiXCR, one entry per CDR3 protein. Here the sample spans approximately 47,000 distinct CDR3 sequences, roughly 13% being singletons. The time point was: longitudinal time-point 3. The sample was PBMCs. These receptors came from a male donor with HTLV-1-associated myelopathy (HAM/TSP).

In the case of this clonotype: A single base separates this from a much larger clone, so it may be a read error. This CDR3 is CASLLDRSNWELFF. Here the CDR3 DNA reads TGTGCCAGCCTCCTTGACAGGTCAAACTGGGAGCTGTTTTTT. The V call is TRBV7-9, the J call TRBJ2-2; tentatively, D is TRBD1 (6 bases). The CDR3 is 14 residues long. The germline CDR1 and CDR2 sequences are SEHNR and FQNEAQ (reference sequence). With 8 bases removed from V and 9 bases from J, the gap between germline ends came to 19 bases. Variable domain in full (rest from reference TRBV7-9 and TRBJ2-2): DTGVSQNPRHKITKRGQNVTFRCDPISEHNRLYWYRQTLGQGPEFLTYFQNEAQLEKSRLLSDRFSAERPKGSFSTLEIQRTEQGDSAMYLCASLLDRSNWELFFGEGSRLTVL.

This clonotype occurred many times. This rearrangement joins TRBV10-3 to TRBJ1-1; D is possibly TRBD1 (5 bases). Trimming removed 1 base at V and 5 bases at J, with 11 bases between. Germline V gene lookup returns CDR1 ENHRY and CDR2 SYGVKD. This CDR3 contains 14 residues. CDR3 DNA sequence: TGTGCCATCAGTGAGTTCGGGGGGATAACTGAAGCTTTCTTT. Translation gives CAISEFGGITEAFF.

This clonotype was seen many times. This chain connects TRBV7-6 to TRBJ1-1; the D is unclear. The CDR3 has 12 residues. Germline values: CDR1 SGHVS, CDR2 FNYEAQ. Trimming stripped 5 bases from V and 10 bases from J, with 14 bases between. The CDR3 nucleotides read TGTGCCAGCAGCCCCTGGGGTGAGAGAGCTTTCTTT. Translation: CASSPWGERAFF. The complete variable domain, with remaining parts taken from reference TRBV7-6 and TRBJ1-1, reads GAGVSQSPRYKVTKRGQDVALRCDPISGHVSLYWYRQALGQGPEFLTYFNYEAQQDKSGLPNDRFSAERPEGSISTLTIQRTEQRDSAMYRCASSPWGERAFFGQGTRLTVV.

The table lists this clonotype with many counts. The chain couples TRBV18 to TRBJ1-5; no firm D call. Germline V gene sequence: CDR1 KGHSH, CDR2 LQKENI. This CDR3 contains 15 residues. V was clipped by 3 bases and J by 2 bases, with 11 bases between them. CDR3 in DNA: TGTGCCAGCTCACCGGAGGTTGTCGGCAATCAGCCCCAGCATTTT. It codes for CASSPEVVGNQPQHF.

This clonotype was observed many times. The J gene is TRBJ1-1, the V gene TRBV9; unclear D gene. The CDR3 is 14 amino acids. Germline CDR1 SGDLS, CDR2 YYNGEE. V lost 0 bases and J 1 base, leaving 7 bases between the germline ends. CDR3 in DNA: TGTGCCAGCAGCGTAGCTTCGAGGAACACTGAAGCTTTCTTT. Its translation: CASSVASRNTEAFF.

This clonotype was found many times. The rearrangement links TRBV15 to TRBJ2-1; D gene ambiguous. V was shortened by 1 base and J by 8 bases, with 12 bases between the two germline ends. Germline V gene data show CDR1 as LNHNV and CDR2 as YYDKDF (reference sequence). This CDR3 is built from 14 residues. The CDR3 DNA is TGTGCCACCAGCAGAGGTACCCAGGCCGATGAGCAGTTCTTC. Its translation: CATSRGTQADEQFF.

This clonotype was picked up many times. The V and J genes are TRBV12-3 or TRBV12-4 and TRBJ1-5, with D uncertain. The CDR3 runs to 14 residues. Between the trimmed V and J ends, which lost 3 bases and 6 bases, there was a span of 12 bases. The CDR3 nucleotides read TGTGCCAGCAGTTTTATGCAGGTTGGTCAGCCCCAGCATTTT. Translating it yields CASSFMQVGQPQHF.

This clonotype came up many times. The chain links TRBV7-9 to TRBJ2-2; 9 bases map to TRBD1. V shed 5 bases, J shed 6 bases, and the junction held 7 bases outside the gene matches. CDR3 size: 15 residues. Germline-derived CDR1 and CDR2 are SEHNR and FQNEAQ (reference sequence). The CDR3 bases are TGTGCCAGCAGCCCGGACAGGGGTAGTCCCGGGGAGCTGTTTTTT. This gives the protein CASSPDRGSPGELFF.

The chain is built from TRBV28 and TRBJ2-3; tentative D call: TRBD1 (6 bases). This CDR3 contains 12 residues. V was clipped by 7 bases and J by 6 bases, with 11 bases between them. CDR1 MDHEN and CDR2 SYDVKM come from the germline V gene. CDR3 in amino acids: CASKGDVDTQYF. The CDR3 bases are TGTGCCAGCAAGGGGGATGTGGATACGCAGTATTTT.

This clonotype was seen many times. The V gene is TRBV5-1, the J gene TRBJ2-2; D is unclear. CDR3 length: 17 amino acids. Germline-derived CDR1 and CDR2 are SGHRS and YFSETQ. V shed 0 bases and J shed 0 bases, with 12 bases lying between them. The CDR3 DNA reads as TGCGCCAGCAGCTTGGTTTCCGGCAGGACGAACACCGGGGAGCTGTTTTTT. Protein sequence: CASSLVSGRTNTGELFF.

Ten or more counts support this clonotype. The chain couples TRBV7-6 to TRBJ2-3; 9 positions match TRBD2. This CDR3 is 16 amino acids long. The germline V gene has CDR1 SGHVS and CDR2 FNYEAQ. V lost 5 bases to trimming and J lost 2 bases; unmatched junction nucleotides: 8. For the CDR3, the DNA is TGTGCCAGCAGCGATCAGCGGGGGGTGGTCACAGATACGCAGTATTTT. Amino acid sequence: CASSDQRGVVTDTQYF. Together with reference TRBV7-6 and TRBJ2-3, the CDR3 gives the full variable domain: GAGVSQSPRYKVTKRGQDVALRCDPISGHVSLYWYRQALGQGPEFLTYFNYEAQQDKSGLPNDRFSAERPEGSISTLTIQRTEQRDSAMYRCASSDQRGVVTDTQYFGPGTRLTVL.

The DNA of the CDR3 is TGTGCCAGCAGCTTGCAAATCTCTGGAAACACCATATATTTT. Translating gives CASSLQISGNTIYF. This chain links TRBV5-8 with TRBJ1-3; no firm D call. Per the germline V gene, CDR1 is SGHTS and CDR2 is YDEGEE. CDR3 length: 14 amino acids. V lost 1 base to trimming and J lost 0 bases, with 5 bases between them. The complete variable domain, with remaining parts taken from reference TRBV5-8 and TRBJ1-3, reads EAGVTQSPTHLIKTRGQQATLRCSPISGHTSVYWYQQALGLGLQFLLWYDEGEERNRGNFPPRFSGRQFPNYSSELNVNALELEDSALYLCASSLQISGNTIYFGEGSWLTVV.

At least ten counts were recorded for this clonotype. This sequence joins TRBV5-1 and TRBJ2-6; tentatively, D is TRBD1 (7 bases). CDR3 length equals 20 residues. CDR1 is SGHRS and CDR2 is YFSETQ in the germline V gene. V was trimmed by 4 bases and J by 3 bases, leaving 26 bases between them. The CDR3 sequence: CASSRGTLRGWTGGANVLTF. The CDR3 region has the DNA TGCGCCAGCAGCCGGGGGACCCTCAGGGGGTGGACAGGTGGGGCCAACGTCCTGACTTTC.

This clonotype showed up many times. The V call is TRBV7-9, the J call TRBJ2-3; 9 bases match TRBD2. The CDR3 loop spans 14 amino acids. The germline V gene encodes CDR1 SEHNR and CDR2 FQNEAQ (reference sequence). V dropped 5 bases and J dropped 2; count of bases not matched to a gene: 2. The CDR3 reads CASSPGLATDTQYF. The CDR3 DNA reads TGTGCCAGCAGCCCGGGACTAGCCACAGATACGCAGTATTTT.

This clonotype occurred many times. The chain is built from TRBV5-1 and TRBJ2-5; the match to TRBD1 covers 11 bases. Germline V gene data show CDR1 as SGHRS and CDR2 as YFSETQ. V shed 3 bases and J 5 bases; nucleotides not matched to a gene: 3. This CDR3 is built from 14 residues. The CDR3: CASSWTGGEETQYF. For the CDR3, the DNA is TGCGCCAGCAGCTGGACAGGGGGCGAGGAGACCCAGTACTTC.

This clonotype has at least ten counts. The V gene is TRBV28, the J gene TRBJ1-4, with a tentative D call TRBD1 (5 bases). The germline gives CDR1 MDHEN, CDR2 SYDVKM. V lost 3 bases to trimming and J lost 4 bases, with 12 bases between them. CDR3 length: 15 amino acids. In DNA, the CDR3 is TGTGCCAGCAGTTTTGACAGTTCCGGTAATGAAAAACTGTTTTTT. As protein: CASSFDSSGNEKLFF.

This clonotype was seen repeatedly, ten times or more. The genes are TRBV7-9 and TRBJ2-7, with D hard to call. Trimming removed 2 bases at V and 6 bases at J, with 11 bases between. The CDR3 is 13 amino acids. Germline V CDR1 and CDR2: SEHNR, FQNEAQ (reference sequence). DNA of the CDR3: TGTGCCAGCAGCTTACCCCTCATCGGCGAGCAGTACTTC. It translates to CASSLPLIGEQYF.

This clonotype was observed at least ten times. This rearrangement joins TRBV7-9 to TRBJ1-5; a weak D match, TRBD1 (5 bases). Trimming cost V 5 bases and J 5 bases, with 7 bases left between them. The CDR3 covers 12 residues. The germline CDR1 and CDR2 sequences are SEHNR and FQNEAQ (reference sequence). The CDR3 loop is CASSRGDQPQHF. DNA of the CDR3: TGTGCCAGCAGCCGAGGGGATCAGCCCCAGCATTTT.

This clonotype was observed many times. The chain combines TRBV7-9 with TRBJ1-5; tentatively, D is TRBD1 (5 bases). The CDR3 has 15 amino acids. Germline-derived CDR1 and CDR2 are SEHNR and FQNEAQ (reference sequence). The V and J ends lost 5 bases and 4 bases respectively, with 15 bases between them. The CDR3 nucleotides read TGTGCCAGCAGCCCCGACGGGGGAGGGAATCAGCCCCAGCATTTT. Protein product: CASSPDGGGNQPQHF.

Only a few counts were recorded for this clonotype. The CDR3 spells CASSFSITYEQYF. CDR3 in DNA: TGTGCCAGCAGTTTTAGTATTACCTACGAGCAGTACTTC. The J gene is TRBJ2-7, the V gene TRBV28; D is unclear. CDR1 MDHEN and CDR2 SYDVKM come from the germline V gene. This CDR3 is built from 13 residues. Trimming removed 3 bases at V and 2 bases at J, with 8 bases between.

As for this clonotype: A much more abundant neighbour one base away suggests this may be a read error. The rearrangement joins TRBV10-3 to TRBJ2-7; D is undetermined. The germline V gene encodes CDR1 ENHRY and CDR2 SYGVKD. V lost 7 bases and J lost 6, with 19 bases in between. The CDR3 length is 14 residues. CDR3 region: CAIKDPTRKCEQYF. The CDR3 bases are TGTGCCATCAAGGACCCTACAAGAAAGTGCGAGCAGTACTTC.

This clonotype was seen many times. The CDR3 spells CASRIDANTGELFF. CDR3 bases: TGCGCCAGCAGAATAGACGCGAACACCGGGGAGCTGTTTTTT. V gene TRBV5-1 combines with J gene TRBJ2-2; D uncertain. The CDR3 loop spans 14 amino acids. In germline, CDR1 is SGHRS, CDR2 YFSETQ. V lost 5 bases to trimming and J lost 0 bases, with 8 bases between them.

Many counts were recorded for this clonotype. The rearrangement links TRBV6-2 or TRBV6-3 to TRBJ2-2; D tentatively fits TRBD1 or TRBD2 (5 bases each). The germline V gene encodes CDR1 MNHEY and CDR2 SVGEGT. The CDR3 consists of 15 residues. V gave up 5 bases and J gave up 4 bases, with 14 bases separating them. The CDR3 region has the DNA TGTGCCAGCAGTCCCGGGACGGTACTCACCGGGGAGCTGTTTTTT. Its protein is CASSPGTVLTGELFF.

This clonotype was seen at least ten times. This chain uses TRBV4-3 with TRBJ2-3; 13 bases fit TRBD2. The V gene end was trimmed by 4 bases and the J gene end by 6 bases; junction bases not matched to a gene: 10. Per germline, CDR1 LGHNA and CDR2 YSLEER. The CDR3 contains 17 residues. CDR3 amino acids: CASSPGPGTSGVDTQYF. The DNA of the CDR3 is TGCGCCAGCAGCCCAGGTCCGGGGACTAGCGGGGTCGATACGCAGTATTTT.

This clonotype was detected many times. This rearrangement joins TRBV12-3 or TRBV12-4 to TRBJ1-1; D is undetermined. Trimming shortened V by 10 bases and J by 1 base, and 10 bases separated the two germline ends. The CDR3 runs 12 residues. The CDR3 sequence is CAIARGNTEAFF. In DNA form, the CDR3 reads TGTGCCATCGCTCGGGGGAACACTGAAGCTTTCTTT.